The 22 T cell receptor beta chains in this list originate from one sample, sequenced in a study of blood T cell repertoires in COVID-19. Assay used: immunoSEQ multiplex PCR; TCRdb lists only in-frame clones, some missing. The sample lists 45,000 or so clones; approximately 83% were seen once. Sequencing was done on a sample of peripheral blood. These receptors all come from a man older than 75 in a cohort sampled during active COVID-19.

This chain links TRBV5-6 with TRBJ2-5; 10 bases match TRBD1. Trimming at V came to 4 bases and at J to 1 base, leaving 4 bases not matched to a gene. The germline V gene has CDR1 SGHDT and CDR2 YYEEEE. This CDR3 has 15 amino acids. CDR3 coding DNA: TGTGCCAGCAGCCCGGGACAGGGGACCCAAGAGACCCAGTACTTC. Its protein product is CASSPGQGTQETQYF.

The chain links TRBV7-2 to TRBJ2-4, with D maybe TRBD1 (6 bases). CDR1 and CDR2 from the germline V gene are SGHTA and FQGNSA. This CDR3 is 18 amino acids long. V dropped 5 bases and J dropped 8 bases, with 28 bases sitting between them. The CDR3 nucleotides read TGTGCCAGCAGCCCATGGCGGCAGGGGACGGGGAAAACGGACATTCAGTACTTC. Amino acid sequence: CASSPWRQGTGKTDIQYF.

This clone appeared a few times. The CDR3 sequence is CASSVSERGGSPLHF. The CDR3 DNA is TGTGCCAGCAGCGTATCGGAGAGGGGAGGTTCACCCCTCCACTTT. V gene TRBV9 combines with J gene TRBJ1-6, with D possibly TRBD1 on 5 matching bases. V was shortened by 1 base and J by 9 bases, with 14 bases between the two germline ends. The CDR3 has 15 amino acids. Germline values: CDR1 SGDLS, CDR2 YYNGEE.

The chain carries TRBV11-2 and TRBJ1-6, with D possibly matching TRBD1 (5 bases). Trimming shortened V by 0 bases and J by 5 bases, and 14 bases separated the two germline ends. Germline CDR1 SGHAT, CDR2 FQNNGV. The CDR3 loop spans 17 amino acids. The CDR3 bases are TGTGCCAGCAGCTTAGATCGGGGTGGGGGGAATAATTCACCCCTCCACTTT. Translated, it gives CASSLDRGGGNNSPLHF.

The chain carries TRBV6-6 and TRBJ1-5; no definite D call. This CDR3 comprises 14 residues. The V and J ends lost 2 bases and 2 bases respectively, with 7 bases between them. Germline CDR1 MNHNY, CDR2 SVGAGI (reference sequence). The CDR3: CASSYGTGNQPQHF. Written as DNA, the CDR3 is TGTGCCAGCAGTTACGGAACAGGCAATCAGCCCCAGCATTTT.

The rearrangement uses TRBV12-3 or TRBV12-4 and TRBJ2-3, with TRBD1 matching 8 bases. This CDR3 comprises 13 residues. The V and J ends lost 6 bases and 9 bases, in that order; junction bases with no gene match: 8. The CDR3: CASSLDRAGTQYF. The CDR3 DNA sequence: TGTGCCAGCAGCCTGGACAGGGCAGGGACGCAGTATTTT.

This chain joins TRBV10-3 and TRBJ2-3; TRBD2 aligns across 13 bases. Looked up from germline, CDR1 is ENHRY and CDR2 is SYGVKD. V shed 3 bases and J 3 bases; nucleotides not matched to a gene: 3. The CDR3 contains 16 residues. DNA of the CDR3: TGTGCCATCAGTGATCCGACTAGCGGGAGGACAGATACGCAGTATTTT. Amino acid sequence: CAISDPTSGRTDTQYF.

The chain links TRBV10-3 to TRBJ2-7; 8 bases fit TRBD1. The CDR3 totals 13 residues. Germline lookup yields CDR1 ENHRY and CDR2 SYGVKD. J lost 5 bases, V lost 6 bases, and 6 bases had no gene match. The chain's CDR3 is CAISSTGVNEQYF. The CDR3 nucleotides are TGTGCCATCAGCTCGACAGGGGTAAACGAGCAGTACTTC.

The CDR3 reads CASSVGGLGEQFF. CDR3 nucleotides: TGTGCCAGCAGCGTAGGGGGGCTGGGAGAGCAGTTCTTC. The chain employs TRBV9 and TRBJ2-1; weak D call: TRBD1 (6 bases). Per germline, CDR1 SGDLS and CDR2 YYNGEE. This CDR3 has 13 residues. V lost 0 bases and J 10 bases, leaving 11 bases between the germline ends.

Written as DNA, the CDR3 is TGTGCCAGCAGTGAAGTAACTAGCGGGGGGCATGAGCAGTTCTTC. Its translation: CASSEVTSGGHEQFF. The chain recombines TRBV2 with TRBJ2-1; 12 bases fit TRBD2. The V gene's germline CDR1 is SNHLY and CDR2 FYNNEI. V trimming: 1 base; J trimming: 8 bases; junction bases outside the gene matches: 3. The CDR3 sequence is 15 residues long.

In DNA form, the CDR3 reads TGTGCCAGCAGCGTAACGGGACAGGGGGCTCTGAATGAGCAGTTCTTC. This gives the protein CASSVTGQGALNEQFF. The chain couples TRBV7-6 to TRBJ2-1, with 12 bases identical to TRBD1. Looked up from germline, CDR1 is SGHVS and CDR2 is FNYEAQ. With 5 bases clipped from V and 7 bases from J, the junction kept 9 bases outside the gene matches. This CDR3 is 16 amino acids long.

The chain recombines TRBV28 with TRBJ2-7, with 8 bases aligning to TRBD1. The CDR3 sequence is 15 residues long. Germline CDR1 and CDR2: MDHEN and SYDVKM. J was trimmed by 0 bases and V by 7 bases; bases with no gene match: 8. CDR3 sequence (DNA): TGTGCCAGCAATCGGGGAGGACAGGGCTCCTACGAGCAGTACTTC. It is translated as CASNRGGQGSYEQYF.

Only a few counts were recorded for this clone. V usage is TRBV6-5 and J usage is TRBJ2-5, with 8 positions matching TRBD1. In germline, CDR1 is MNHEY, CDR2 SVGAGI. CDR3 length: 12 amino acids. V gave up 6 bases and J gave up 3 bases; unmatched junction bases: 0. The CDR3 sequence: CASRTGEETQYF. The CDR3 DNA is TGTGCCAGCAGGACAGGGGAAGAGACCCAGTACTTC.

The chain carries TRBV25-1 and TRBJ2-5; 9 bases are shared with TRBD1. J lost 5 bases, V lost 1 base, and 11 bases had no gene match. CDR1 and CDR2 (germline): MGHDK, SYGVNS. The CDR3 covers 17 residues. CDR3 DNA: TGTGCCAGCAGTGAATCGGGGACAGGGCGTCCCGGGGAGACCCAGTACTTC. As protein: CASSESGTGRPGETQYF.

V is TRBV7-9 and J is TRBJ1-2; maybe TRBD1 (5 bases). Trimming pared 0 bases from V and 7 bases from J, leaving 15 bases between. This CDR3 region has 15 residues. Germline CDR1 is SEHNR and CDR2 is FQNEAQ (reference sequence). The CDR3 loop reads CASSLASLGLGGYTF. The CDR3 region has the DNA TGTGCCAGCAGCTTAGCCTCTTTGGGGCTTGGTGGCTACACCTTC.

V gene TRBV5-1 combines with J gene TRBJ2-5; 8 bases are shared with TRBD2. The CDR3 loop spans 15 amino acids. Germline loops: CDR1 SGHRS, CDR2 YFSETQ. Trimming cost V 0 bases and J 5 bases; bases outside gene matches: 6. This CDR3 reads CASSLEGLVRETQYF. CDR3 DNA sequence: TGCGCCAGCAGCTTGGAGGGACTAGTGAGGGAGACCCAGTACTTC. Variable domain in full (rest from reference TRBV5-1 and TRBJ2-5): KAGVTQTPRYLIKTRGQQVTLSCSPISGHRSVSWYQQTPGQGLQFLFEYFSETQRNKGNFPGRFSGRQFSNSRSEMNVSTLELGDSALYLCASSLEGLVRETQYFGPGTRLLVL.

V and J are TRBV18 and TRBJ2-2; 9 bases match TRBD2. Trimming took 3 bases from V and 5 from J; bases not matched to a gene: 1. This CDR3 contains 14 residues. Germline CDR1 and CDR2: KGHSH and LQKENI. The CDR3 region has the DNA TGTGCCAGCTCACCTAGCGGGAGTACCGGGGAGCTGTTTTTT. It yields the protein CASSPSGSTGELFF.

J is TRBJ2-6 and V is TRBV20-1, with a weak D call TRBD1 (5 bases). The CDR3 is made up of 16 amino acids. With 3 bases removed from V and 0 bases from J, the gap between germline ends came to 12 bases. The germline V gene has CDR1 DFQATT and CDR2 SNEGSKA (reference sequence). CDR3 region: CSASQGAGSGANVLTF. The CDR3 DNA sequence: TGCAGTGCTAGTCAAGGGGCCGGCTCTGGGGCCAACGTCCTGACTTTC.

This chain uses TRBV7-3 with TRBJ2-3; D is ambiguous. V was clipped by 3 bases and J by 5 bases, with 9 bases between them. There are 13 residues in the CDR3. CDR1 is SGHTA and CDR2 is FQGTGA in the germline V gene. The CDR3 loop reads CASSFQTGDTQYF. In DNA form, the CDR3 reads TGTGCCAGCAGCTTCCAGACTGGAGATACGCAGTATTTT.

In its sample, this clone was seen a few times. The genes are TRBV29-1 and TRBJ1-4; the match to TRBD1 covers 10 bases. With 8 bases clipped from V and 14 bases from J, the junction kept 8 bases outside the gene matches. CDR1 and CDR2 (germline): SQVTM, ANQGSEA. There are 11 residues in the CDR3. Here the CDR3 reads CSFGQGDLLFF. CDR3 nucleotides: TGCAGCTTTGGACAGGGGGACCTTCTGTTTTTT.

The chain has TRBV6-5 and TRBJ1-2; the D gene is possibly TRBD1 (6 bases). The length of the CDR3 is 13 residues. V was clipped by 4 bases and J by 0 bases, with 6 bases between them. Germline lookup yields CDR1 MNHEY and CDR2 SVGAGI. The chain's CDR3 is CASSSGANYGYTF. Written as DNA, the CDR3 is TGTGCCAGCAGTTCAGGGGCTAACTATGGCTACACCTTC.

The chain has TRBV11-2 and TRBJ2-5; the match to TRBD1 covers 10 bases. The germline V gene has CDR1 SGHAT and CDR2 FQNNGV. Trimming removed 6 bases from V and 7 bases from J; junction bases left unmatched: 20. There are 18 residues in the CDR3. The CDR3 region has the DNA TGTGCCAGCAGACGCCAAGCCGGGACAGGGGCCCGGGCGGGGACCCAGTACTTC. Protein product: CASRRQAGTGARAGTQYF.